This T cell receptor beta chain came from a study of shared clonotypes between healthy human individuals. Findings and limits, study-wide: For sorted subsets, rarefaction showed incomplete sequencing despite large depth. Among donors, sharing of clonotypes was expected to be affected by sequencing depth.

Generated by immunoSEQ multiplex PCR, the TCRdb table keeps only in-frame clones and is missing some. The table shows a few hundred thousand clones, with around 97% occurring only once. The CDR3 loop spans 13 amino acids. Trimming took off 8 bases at V and 5 bases at J, with 15 bases between the two ends. Germline-derived CDR1 and CDR2 are SNHLY and FYNNEI. A single count supports this clone. Its antigen is unidentified. Splitting of CD4+ cells produced CD45RA+ naive and CD45RA-negative memory subsets. The sequence was collected from a woman aged 30 to 39 in good health. The chain recombines TRBV2 with TRBJ1-1; D is perhaps TRBD1 (5 bases). The sample comprised naive CD4+ T cells sorted from blood. This sample's subset: CD45RA+ positively selected. CDR3 region: CASGRQIETEAFF. The CDR3 bases are TGTGCCAGCGGAAGACAGATCGAAACTGAAGCTTTCTTT.